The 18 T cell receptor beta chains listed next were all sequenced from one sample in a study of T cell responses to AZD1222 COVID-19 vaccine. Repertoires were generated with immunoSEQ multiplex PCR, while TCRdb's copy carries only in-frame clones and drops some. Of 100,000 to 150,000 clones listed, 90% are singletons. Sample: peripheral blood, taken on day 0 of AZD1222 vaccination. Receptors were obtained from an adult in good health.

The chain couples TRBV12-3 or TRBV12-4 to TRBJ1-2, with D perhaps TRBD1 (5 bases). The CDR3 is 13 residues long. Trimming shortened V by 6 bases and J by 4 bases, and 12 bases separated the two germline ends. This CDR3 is CASSLTASYGYTF. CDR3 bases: TGTGCCAGCAGCTTGACAGCCTCCTATGGCTACACCTTC.

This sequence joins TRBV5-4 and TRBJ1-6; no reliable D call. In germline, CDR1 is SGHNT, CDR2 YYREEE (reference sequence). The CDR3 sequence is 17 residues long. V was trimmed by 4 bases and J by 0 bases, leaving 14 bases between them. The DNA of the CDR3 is TGTGCCAGCAGCCTGGGTACGGGGAGCTCCTATAATTCACCCCTCCACTTT. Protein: CASSLGTGSSYNSPLHF.

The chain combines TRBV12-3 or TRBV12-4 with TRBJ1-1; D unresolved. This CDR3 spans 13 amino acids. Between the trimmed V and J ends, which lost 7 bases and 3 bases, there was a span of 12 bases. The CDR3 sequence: CASTNREDTEAFF. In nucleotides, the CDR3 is TGTGCCAGCACCAACCGGGAGGACACTGAAGCTTTCTTT.

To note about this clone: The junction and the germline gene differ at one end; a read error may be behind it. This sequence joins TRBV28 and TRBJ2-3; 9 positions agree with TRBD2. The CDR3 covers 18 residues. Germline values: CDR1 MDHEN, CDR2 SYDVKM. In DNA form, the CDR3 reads TGTGCGAGCAGTTTCCTAGTTACTAGCGGGCAGTCTGCAGATACGCAGTATTTT. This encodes CASSFLVTSGQSADTQYF.

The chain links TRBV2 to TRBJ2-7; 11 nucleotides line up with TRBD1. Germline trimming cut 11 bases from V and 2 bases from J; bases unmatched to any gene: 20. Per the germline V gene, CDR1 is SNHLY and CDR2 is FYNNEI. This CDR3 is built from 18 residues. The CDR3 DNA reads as TGTGCCCCCGGACAGGGGGCGGCCGGTAGCTTATCCACCTACGAGCAGTACTTC. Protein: CAPGQGAAGSLSTYEQYF.

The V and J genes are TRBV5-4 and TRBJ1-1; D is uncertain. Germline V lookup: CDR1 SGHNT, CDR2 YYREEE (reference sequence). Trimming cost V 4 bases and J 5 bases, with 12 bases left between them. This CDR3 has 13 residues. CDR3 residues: CASSRSGSTEAFF. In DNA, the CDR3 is TGTGCCAGCAGCCGGAGCGGCTCTACTGAAGCTTTCTTT.

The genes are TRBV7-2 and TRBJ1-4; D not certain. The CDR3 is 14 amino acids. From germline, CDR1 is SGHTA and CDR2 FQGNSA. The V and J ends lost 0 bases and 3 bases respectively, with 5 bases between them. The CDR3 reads CASSLAQANEKLFF. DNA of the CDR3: TGTGCCAGCAGCTTAGCGCAAGCTAATGAAAAACTGTTTTTT.

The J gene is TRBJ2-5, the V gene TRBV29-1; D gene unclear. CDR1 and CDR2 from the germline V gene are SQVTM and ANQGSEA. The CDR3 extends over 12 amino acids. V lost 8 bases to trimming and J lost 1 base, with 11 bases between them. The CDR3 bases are TGCAGCATTAAGAGGATCCAAGAGACCCAGTACTTC. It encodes CSIKRIQETQYF.

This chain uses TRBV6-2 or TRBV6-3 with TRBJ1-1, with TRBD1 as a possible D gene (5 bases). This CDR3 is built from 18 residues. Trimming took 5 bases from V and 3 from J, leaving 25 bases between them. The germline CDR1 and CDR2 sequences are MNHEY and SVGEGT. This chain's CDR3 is CASSTQGRLVLGDTEAFF. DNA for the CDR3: TGTGCCAGCAGTACCCAGGGACGCCTAGTACTGGGGGACACTGAAGCTTTCTTT.

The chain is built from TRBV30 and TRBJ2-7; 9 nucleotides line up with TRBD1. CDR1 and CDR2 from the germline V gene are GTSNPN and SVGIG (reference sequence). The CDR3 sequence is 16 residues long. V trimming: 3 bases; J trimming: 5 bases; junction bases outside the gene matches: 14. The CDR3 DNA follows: TGTGCCTGGAGACACTTCGGACAGGGGAGGATCCACGAGCAGTACTTC. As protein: CAWRHFGQGRIHEQYF. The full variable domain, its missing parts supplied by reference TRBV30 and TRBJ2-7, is SQTIHQWPATLVQPVGSPLSLECTVEGTSNPNLYWYRQAAGRGLQLLFYSVGIGQISSEVPQNLSASRPQDRQFILSSKKLLLSDSGFYLCAWRHFGQGRIHEQYFGPGTRLTVT.

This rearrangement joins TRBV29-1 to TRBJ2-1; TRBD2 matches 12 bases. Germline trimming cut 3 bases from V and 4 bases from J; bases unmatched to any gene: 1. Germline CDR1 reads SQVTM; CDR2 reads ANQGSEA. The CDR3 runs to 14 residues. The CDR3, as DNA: TGCAGCGTTGAGCTAGCGGGGGGGTACAATGAGCAGTTCTTC. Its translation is CSVELAGGYNEQFF.

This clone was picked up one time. The chain's CDR3 is CASSQDDGGYGYTF. In nucleotides, the CDR3 is TGCGCCAGCAGCCAAGATGACGGGGGCTATGGCTACACCTTC. The chain combines TRBV4-3 with TRBJ1-2, with a tentative D call TRBD1 (5 bases). Germline CDR1 and CDR2: LGHNA and YSLEER. The CDR3 extends over 14 amino acids. V gave up 0 bases and J gave up 4 bases, with 9 bases separating them.

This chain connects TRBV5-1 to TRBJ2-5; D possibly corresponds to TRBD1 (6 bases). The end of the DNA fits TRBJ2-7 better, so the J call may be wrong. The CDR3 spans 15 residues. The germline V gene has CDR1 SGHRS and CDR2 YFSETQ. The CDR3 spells CASSLRTGLGYEQYF. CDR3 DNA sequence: TGCGCCAGCAGCTTGAGAACAGGGCTGGGGTACGAGCAGTACTTC.

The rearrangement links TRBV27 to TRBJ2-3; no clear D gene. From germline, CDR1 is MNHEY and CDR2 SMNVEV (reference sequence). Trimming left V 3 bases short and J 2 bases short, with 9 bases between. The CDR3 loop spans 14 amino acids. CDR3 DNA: TGTGCCAGCAGTTTGGAGCAGAACACAGATACGCAGTATTTT. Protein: CASSLEQNTDTQYF.

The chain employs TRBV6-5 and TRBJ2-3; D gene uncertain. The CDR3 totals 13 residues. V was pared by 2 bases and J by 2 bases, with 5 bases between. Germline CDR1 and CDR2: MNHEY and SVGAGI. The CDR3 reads CASSYVITDTQYF. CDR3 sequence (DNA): TGTGCCAGCAGTTACGTGATCACAGATACGCAGTATTTT.

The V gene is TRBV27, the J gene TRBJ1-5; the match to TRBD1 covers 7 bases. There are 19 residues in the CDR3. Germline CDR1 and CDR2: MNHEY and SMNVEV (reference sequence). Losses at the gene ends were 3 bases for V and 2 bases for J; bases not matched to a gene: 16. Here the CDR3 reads CASSFAGTVLGGGNQPQHF. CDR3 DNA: TGTGCCAGCAGTTTCGCCGGGACAGTCCTAGGGGGGGGCAATCAGCCCCAGCATTTT.

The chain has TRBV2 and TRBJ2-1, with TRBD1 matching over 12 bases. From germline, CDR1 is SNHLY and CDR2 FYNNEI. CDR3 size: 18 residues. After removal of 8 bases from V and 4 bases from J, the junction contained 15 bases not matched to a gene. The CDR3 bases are TGTGCCAGCGGTAAGGGGACAGGGGGCGCGATCGGATACAATGAGCAGTTCTTC. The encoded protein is CASGKGTGGAIGYNEQFF.

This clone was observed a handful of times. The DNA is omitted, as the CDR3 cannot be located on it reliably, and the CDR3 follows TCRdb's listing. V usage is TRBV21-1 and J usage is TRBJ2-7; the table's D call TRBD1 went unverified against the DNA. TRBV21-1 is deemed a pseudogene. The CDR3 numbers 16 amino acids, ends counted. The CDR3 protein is CASSKAVGQGTYEQYF.